These 2 T cell receptor beta chains originate from one sample sequenced in a study of cytomegalovirus exposure and HLA in healthy donors. PCR involved 60 Vbeta and 13 Jbeta primers. Repertoires were generated with immunoSEQ multiplex PCR, while TCRdb's copy carries only in-frame clones and drops some. The table lists 90,000 to 120,000 clones, roughly 75% of them singletons, with approximately 14% in the top ten. Source material: PBMCs. Every receptor here comes from a male donor in good health and CMV-seropositive.

This clone was observed a few times. The chain couples TRBV9 to TRBJ1-6, with 11 bases that match TRBD1. Germline V CDR1 and CDR2: SGDLS, YYNGEE. The CDR3 sequence is 17 residues long. V dropped 4 bases and J dropped 10; count of bases not matched to a gene: 13. CDR3 sequence reads: CASSFSGGQGARSPLHF. The CDR3 DNA reads as TGTGCCAGCAGCTTTAGCGGAGGACAGGGGGCGAGATCACCCCTCCACTTT.

The chain has TRBV18 and TRBJ2-7; D not certain. The germline CDR1 and CDR2 sequences are KGHSH and LQKENI. Trimming removed 0 bases at V and 12 bases at J, with 6 bases between. The CDR3 totals 10 residues. This chain's CDR3 is CASSPPRWYF. In DNA form, the CDR3 reads TGTGCCAGCTCACCACCGAGGTGGTACTTC.